What follows are 4 T cell receptor beta chains derived from one specimen sequenced in a study of cytomegalovirus exposure and HLA in healthy donors (dated by TCRdb to the late 2010s). The method behind the library was the immunoSEQ multiplex PCR assay. A mixture of 60 forward primers for TCR Vbeta segments and 13 reverse primers for TCR Jbeta segments was used in the multiplex PCR. This immuneACCESS table, as held by TCRdb, lists in-frame sequences with V and J called but not all clones. Of the missing ones, under half trace to an unresolved V gene in checked studies; the others have no known cause. This sample is represented by 65,000 to 70,000 clones; 70% to 80% of them were singletons. 6% to 6.5% of the sample belongs to the ten largest clones. Specimen: PBMCs. These receptors were taken from a man aged 45-65 years in good health and CMV-seronegative.

The chain has TRBV11-2 and TRBJ2-7, with 10 bases matching TRBD2. The CDR3 runs 15 residues. In germline, CDR1 is SGHAT, CDR2 FQNNGV. Unmatched junction bases numbered 7, after V lost 5 bases and J lost 3 bases. The CDR3 reads CASSERAGGLYEQYF. For the CDR3, the DNA is TGTGCCAGCAGCGAAAGAGCGGGAGGGCTCTACGAGCAGTACTTC.

The rearrangement links TRBV5-1 to TRBJ1-2, with TRBD1 identical over 9 bases. The trim removed 3 bases at V and 4 bases at J, leaving 7 bases unmatched. The CDR3 sequence is 15 residues long. Germline CDR1 reads SGHRS; CDR2 reads YFSETQ. CDR3 protein: CASSSVQGAIYGYTF. In DNA form, the CDR3 reads TGCGCCAGCAGCTCAGTACAGGGGGCAATCTATGGCTACACCTTC.

V is TRBV27 and J is TRBJ1-4; a weak D match, TRBD1 (6 bases). V lost 5 bases and J lost 7, with 17 bases in between. CDR3 length: 15 amino acids. The germline V gene encodes CDR1 MNHEY and CDR2 SMNVEV (reference sequence). CDR3 bases: TGTGCCAGCAGTGTCGGGACACTGGGGGTTGAAAAACTGTTTTTT. Translated, it gives CASSVGTLGVEKLFF.

The rearrangement uses TRBV29-1 and TRBJ2-7, with TRBD1 identical over 7 bases. This CDR3 is 13 amino acids long. Germline V CDR1 and CDR2: SQVTM, ANQGSEA. V dropped 3 bases and J dropped 3; count of bases not matched to a gene: 5. For the CDR3, the DNA is TGCAGCGTTGACTGGACAGGCAACTACGAGCAGTACTTC. Its protein product is CSVDWTGNYEQYF.